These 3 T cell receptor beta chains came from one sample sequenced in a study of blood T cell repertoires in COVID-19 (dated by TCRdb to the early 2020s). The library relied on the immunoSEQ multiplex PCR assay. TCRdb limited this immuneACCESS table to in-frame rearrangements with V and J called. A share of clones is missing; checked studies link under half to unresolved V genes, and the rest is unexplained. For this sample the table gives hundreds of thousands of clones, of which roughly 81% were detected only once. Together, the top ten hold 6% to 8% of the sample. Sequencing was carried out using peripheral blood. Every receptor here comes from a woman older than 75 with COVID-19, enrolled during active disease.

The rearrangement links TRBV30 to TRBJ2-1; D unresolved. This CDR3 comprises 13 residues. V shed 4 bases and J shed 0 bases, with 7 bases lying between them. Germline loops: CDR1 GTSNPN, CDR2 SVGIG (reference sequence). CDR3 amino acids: CAWKSSSYNEQFF. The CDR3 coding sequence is TGTGCCTGGAAAAGTAGCTCCTACAATGAGCAGTTCTTC.

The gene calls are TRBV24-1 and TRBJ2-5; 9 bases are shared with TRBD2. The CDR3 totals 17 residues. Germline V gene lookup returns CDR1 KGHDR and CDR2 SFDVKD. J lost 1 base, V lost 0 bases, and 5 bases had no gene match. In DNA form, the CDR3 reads TGTGCCACCAGTGATTTGGCAGCGGGGGGACCCCAAGAGACCCAGTACTTC. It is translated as CATSDLAAGGPQETQYF.

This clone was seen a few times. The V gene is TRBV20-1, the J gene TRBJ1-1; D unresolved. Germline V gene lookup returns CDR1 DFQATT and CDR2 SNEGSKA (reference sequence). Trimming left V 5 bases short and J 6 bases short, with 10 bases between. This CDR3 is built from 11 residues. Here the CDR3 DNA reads TGCAGTGCTCGACACGGGGCTGAAGCTTTCTTT. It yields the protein CSARHGAEAFF.